The 30 T cell receptor beta chains below were found in one sample sequenced in a study of T-cell reconstitution after alpha-beta-depleted transplantation in children (TCRdb year 2016). Libraries were constructed by PCR. Sequencing was carried out with an Illumina HiSeq 2500. TCR libraries were prepared with molecular barcoding, using unique molecular identifiers to normalize TCRbeta repertoire quantification. TCRdb cleaned the public reads at Q25 with fastp, built clones with MiXCR and kept in-frame beta chains. Every distinct CDR3 protein forms one entry, paired with its most common genes and DNA. The sample profile shows 140,000 to 150,000 distinct CDR3 sequences; about 9% of them were found once. Roughly 20% of the sample goes to the ten largest clones. The meaning of the sample's treatment or condition label: allogeneic hematopoietic cell transplantation with graft depleted of TCRalphabeta T cells and CD19 B cells.

Material: PBMCs, mostly from graft donor cells, obtained 180 days after TCRalphabeta/CD19-depleted stem cell transplant. These receptors were obtained from a female patient between 2 and 15 years old who had a stem cell transplant for congenital amegakaryocytic thrombocytopenia, so the T cells may come from the graft donor.

This clonotype has at least ten counts. The rearrangement joins TRBV9 to TRBJ1-2; tentatively, D is TRBD1 (6 bases). The CDR3 covers 14 residues. The V end lost 6 bases, the J end lost 2 bases, and 14 bases lay between the germline ends. CDR1 is SGDLS, CDR2 YYNGEE, per germline. The CDR3 DNA follows: TGTGCCAGCACCGCAGGGGTGTCGAACTATGGCTACACCTTC. It is translated as CASTAGVSNYGYTF.

The chain links TRBV5-1 to TRBJ2-5; 11 bases align to TRBD2. V was clipped by 5 bases and J by 5 bases; unmatched bases: 8. The CDR3 loop spans 15 amino acids. In germline, CDR1 is SGHRS, CDR2 YFSETQ. The CDR3 sequence is CASSFTSGRGETQYF. The DNA for the CDR3 is TGCGCCAGCAGTTTCACTAGCGGGAGAGGGGAGACCCAGTACTTC. The whole variable domain, filled in from reference TRBV5-1 and TRBJ2-5, reads KAGVTQTPRYLIKTRGQQVTLSCSPISGHRSVSWYQQTPGQGLQFLFEYFSETQRNKGNFPGRFSGRQFSNSRSEMNVSTLELGDSALYLCASSFTSGRGETQYFGPGTRLLVL.

This clonotype was seen only a few times. The J gene is TRBJ2-6, the V gene TRBV29-1; 7 bases are shared with TRBD1. J lost 0 bases, V lost 4 bases, and 6 bases had no gene match. The CDR3 loop spans 16 amino acids. CDR1 and CDR2 (germline): SQVTM, ANQGSEA. CDR3 protein: CSVAGTDFSGANVLTF. The CDR3 coding sequence is TGCAGCGTTGCCGGGACAGACTTCTCTGGGGCCAACGTCCTGACTTTC.

This clonotype was counted at least ten times. The rearrangement uses TRBV5-4 and TRBJ2-5; D gene unclear. This CDR3 spans 15 amino acids. The germline V gene has CDR1 SGHNT and CDR2 YYREEE (reference sequence). V dropped 4 bases and J dropped 4 bases, with 17 bases sitting between them. In DNA, the CDR3 is TGTGCCAGCAGCCATTACCGTACCCTCTCAGAGACCCAGTACTTC. Protein sequence: CASSHYRTLSETQYF.

The chain combines TRBV20-1 with TRBJ2-5; 7 bases line up with TRBD2. The trim removed 3 bases at V and 9 bases at J, leaving 4 bases unmatched. CDR3 size: 11 residues. Germline V gives CDR1 DFQATT, CDR2 SNEGSKA (reference sequence). The CDR3 loop is CSASPREAQYF. The CDR3 DNA reads as TGCAGTGCTAGCCCCCGGGAGGCCCAGTACTTC.

This clonotype was detected ten times or more. The rearrangement uses TRBV29-1 and TRBJ2-1; D gene unclear. Germline V lookup: CDR1 SQVTM, CDR2 ANQGSEA. V was trimmed by 6 bases and J by 6 bases, leaving 18 bases between them. The length of the CDR3 is 14 residues. The CDR3 nucleotides read TGCAGCGTCCGTTCTCTCGAGGCCTTCAATGAGCAGTTCTTC. It translates to CSVRSLEAFNEQFF.

This clonotype was counted many times. The chain uses TRBV20-1 and TRBJ2-2, with D perhaps TRBD1 (6 bases). V was trimmed by 3 bases and J by 0 bases, leaving 11 bases between them. The CDR3 spans 15 residues. In germline, CDR1 is DFQATT, CDR2 SNEGSKA (reference sequence). CDR3 sequence reads: CSARRGQPNTGELFF. In DNA form, the CDR3 reads TGCAGTGCTAGGAGGGGACAACCGAACACCGGGGAGCTGTTTTTT.

The sample holds many counts of this clonotype. V is TRBV7-2 and J is TRBJ2-3; possible D gene TRBD1, 5 bases. CDR1 is SGHTA, CDR2 FQGNSA, per germline. The CDR3 contains 13 residues. V lost 6 bases to trimming and J lost 6 bases, with 13 bases between them. The CDR3, as DNA: TGTGCCAGCAGTCTAGGGGTGGGGGATACGCAGTATTTT. Its protein product is CASSLGVGDTQYF.

This clonotype came up many times. The chain has TRBV20-1 and TRBJ1-5, with 7 bases matching TRBD1. The V and J ends lost 4 bases and 4 bases, in that order; junction bases with no gene match: 13. CDR3 length: 16 amino acids. The V gene's germline CDR1 is DFQATT and CDR2 SNEGSKA (reference sequence). CDR3 bases: TGCAGTGCTAACTTGCTGGAGGCAGGGGGGAATCAGCCCCAGCATTTT. It yields the protein CSANLLEAGGNQPQHF.

Ten or more counts support this clonotype. The CDR3 coding sequence is TGCAGTGCCTTACAGGGGAGCAATCAGCCCCAGCATTTT. Translation: CSALQGSNQPQHF. The chain is built from TRBV20-1 and TRBJ1-5, with TRBD1 identical over 7 bases. The length of the CDR3 is 13 residues. V lost 6 bases, J lost 1 base, and 3 bases stayed unmatched. Germline V CDR1 and CDR2: DFQATT, SNEGSKA (reference sequence).

This clonotype was picked up many times. In DNA form, the CDR3 reads TGCAGCGTTAAAAACCCACGGACATTTGCAGATACGCAGTATTTT. Translation: CSVKNPRTFADTQYF. The chain is built from TRBV29-1 and TRBJ2-3, with D maybe TRBD1 (5 bases). Trimming took 5 bases from V and 4 from J, leaving 19 bases between them. This CDR3 is built from 15 residues. Germline-derived CDR1 and CDR2 are SQVTM and ANQGSEA.

This clonotype was detected many times. The V call is TRBV5-1, the J call TRBJ2-7; 7 nucleotides align to TRBD1. After removal of 4 bases from V and 1 base from J, the junction contained 14 bases not matched to a gene. From germline, CDR1 is SGHRS and CDR2 YFSETQ. There are 17 residues in the CDR3. The CDR3 here is CASSDPGQKDLSYEQYF. CDR3 coding DNA: TGCGCCAGCAGCGATCCGGGACAGAAGGACTTATCCTACGAGCAGTACTTC.

This clonotype was counted at least ten times. CDR3 sequence (DNA): TGCGCCAGCAGCTTTGGACCTCTGAACACTGAAGCTTTCTTT. It encodes CASSFGPLNTEAFF. The chain combines TRBV5-1 with TRBJ1-1, with unresolved D. CDR3 length: 14 amino acids. Germline V lookup: CDR1 SGHRS, CDR2 YFSETQ. The V end was cut by 2 bases, the J end by 0 bases, with 8 bases between.

This clonotype was picked up a small number of times. The rearrangement joins TRBV20-1 to TRBJ2-7, with 13 bases aligning to TRBD2. The CDR3 covers 16 residues. Germline CDR1 is DFQATT and CDR2 is SNEGSKA (reference sequence). J lost 3 bases, V lost 6 bases, and 11 bases had no gene match. Here the CDR3 reads CSAPGLAGVSGYEQYF. DNA for the CDR3: TGCAGTGCCCCCGGACTAGCGGGAGTGAGCGGCTACGAGCAGTACTTC.

V usage is TRBV10-3 and J usage is TRBJ2-7; TRBD1 aligns across 7 bases. Germline assignment: CDR1 ENHRY and CDR2 SYGVKD. With 2 bases clipped from V and 4 bases from J, the junction kept 8 bases outside the gene matches. This CDR3 spans 15 amino acids. CDR3 sequence: CAISEPRGQLYEQYF. The CDR3 nucleotides are TGTGCCATCAGTGAGCCAAGGGGACAGTTATACGAGCAGTACTTC.

The table lists this clonotype with many counts. V is TRBV29-1 and J is TRBJ1-5; 7 nucleotides agree with TRBD1. The CDR3 covers 14 residues. The ends lost 4 bases at V and 8 bases at J; junction bases unmatched: 11. Per germline, CDR1 SQVTM and CDR2 ANQGSEA. CDR3 region: CSVVGTARGEPQHF. In DNA, the CDR3 is TGCAGCGTTGTGGGGACAGCCAGGGGGGAGCCCCAGCATTTT.

This clonotype has a count of ten or more. V and J are TRBV6-1 and TRBJ2-7, with D unclear. The V gene lost 7 bases and the J gene lost 7 bases, with 11 bases spanning the gap. Germline CDR1 reads MNHNS; CDR2 reads SASEGT. This CDR3 comprises 11 residues. Here the CDR3 DNA reads TGTGCCAGCATTCTGGGTTTGGAGCAGTACTTC. Residues: CASILGLEQYF.

This clonotype was seen many times. This chain connects TRBV20-1 to TRBJ1-5; D is uncertain. This CDR3 is built from 13 residues. Germline V gives CDR1 DFQATT, CDR2 SNEGSKA (reference sequence). V lost 5 bases and J lost 5, with 13 bases in between. Here the CDR3 reads CSAPRVGDQPQHF. Written as DNA, the CDR3 is TGCAGTGCTCCAAGGGTGGGAGATCAGCCCCAGCATTTT.

At least ten counts were recorded for this clonotype. The chain recombines TRBV7-2 with TRBJ1-2; possibly TRBD1 for D (5 bases). Germline V gives CDR1 SGHTA, CDR2 FQGNSA. V was clipped by 1 base and J by 5 bases, with 8 bases between them. The CDR3 totals 13 residues. The CDR3 here is CASSLDRTYGYTF. The CDR3 DNA sequence: TGTGCCAGCAGCTTAGACAGGACTTATGGCTACACCTTC.

This clonotype occurred a few times. V usage is TRBV19 and J usage is TRBJ2-1, with D maybe TRBD1 (6 bases). The CDR3 contains 17 residues. V was shortened by 5 bases and J by 1 base, with 18 bases between the two germline ends. Germline loops: CDR1 LNHDA, CDR2 SQIVND (reference sequence). The CDR3 DNA follows: TGTGCCAGTAGTCCAAGTGACAGGATCTTATCCTACAATGAGCAGTTCTTC. The encoded protein is CASSPSDRILSYNEQFF.

This clonotype has a handful of counts. The chain joins TRBV6-6 to TRBJ1-1, with D unresolved. The CDR3 is 12 amino acids. V was cut by 9 bases and J by 0 bases, with 8 bases left in between. Germline lookup yields CDR1 MNHNY and CDR2 SVGAGI (reference sequence). The CDR3 spells CASRRVNTEAFF. The CDR3 bases are TGTGCCAGTAGGAGGGTGAACACTGAAGCTTTCTTT.

The rearrangement uses TRBV29-1 and TRBJ2-7, with D tentatively TRBD2 (6 bases). The CDR3 has 13 amino acids. The germline gives CDR1 SQVTM, CDR2 ANQGSEA. V lost 4 bases, J lost 3 bases, and 13 bases lay in between. The CDR3 is CSVAVGGGYEQYF. CDR3 DNA sequence: TGCAGCGTTGCGGTTGGGGGAGGCTACGAGCAGTACTTC.

This rearrangement joins TRBV7-9 to TRBJ2-7, with 7 nucleotides matching TRBD2. Losses at the gene ends were 0 bases for V and 5 bases for J; bases not matched to a gene: 10. This CDR3 spans 16 amino acids. Germline assignment: CDR1 SEHNR and CDR2 FQNEAQ (reference sequence). CDR3 loop: CASSLAYYGTTDEQYF. CDR3 sequence (DNA): TGTGCCAGCAGCTTAGCTTATTACGGGACTACGGACGAGCAGTACTTC.

This clonotype was observed many times. The chain recombines TRBV19 with TRBJ2-1; TRBD2 matches 11 bases. The germline gives CDR1 LNHDA, CDR2 SQIVND (reference sequence). CDR3 length: 15 residues. The V and J ends lost 3 bases and 4 bases, in that order; junction bases with no gene match: 2. The CDR3 sequence: CASSITSGRYNEQFF. CDR3 bases: TGTGCCAGTAGTATTACTAGCGGGAGATACAATGAGCAGTTCTTC.

V is TRBV19 and J is TRBJ1-1, with 10 nucleotides matching TRBD1. J was trimmed by 6 bases and V by 3 bases; bases with no gene match: 13. Germline CDR1 and CDR2: LNHDA and SQIVND (reference sequence). The CDR3 spans 17 residues. DNA for the CDR3: TGTGCCAGTAGTATGGACAGGGGGTACTTCCTTTTCTCTGAAGCTTTCTTT. This gives the protein CASSMDRGYFLFSEAFF.

This clonotype was seen ten or more times. The DNA for the CDR3 is TGTGCCAGCAGCGCACTCGGGCAGGACACTGAAGCTTTCTTT. This gives the protein CASSALGQDTEAFF. The rearrangement uses TRBV7-9 and TRBJ1-1; D is unresolved. The CDR3 spans 14 residues. The germline V and J ends were trimmed by 5 bases and 3 bases, with 13 bases remaining between them. Per germline, CDR1 SEHNR and CDR2 FQNEAQ (reference sequence).

The rearrangement links TRBV6-5 to TRBJ2-3; 14 bases line up with TRBD2. The CDR3 length is 17 residues. The germline CDR1 and CDR2 sequences are MNHEY and SVGAGI. V shed 2 bases, J shed 4 bases, and the junction held 5 bases outside the gene matches. DNA for the CDR3: TGTGCCAGCAGTTACGGGACTAGCGGGAGATTCTCAGATACGCAGTATTTT. It translates to CASSYGTSGRFSDTQYF.

This rearrangement joins TRBV6-2 or TRBV6-3 to TRBJ2-7; D remains unclear. Germline values: CDR1 MNHEY, CDR2 SVGEGT. CDR3 size: 12 residues. Deletions cut 5 bases from V and 3 bases from J, with 8 bases between. The DNA of the CDR3 is TGTGCCAGCAGTGGAATAGGCTACGAGCAGTACTTC. Protein: CASSGIGYEQYF.

The rearrangement joins TRBV6-4 to TRBJ1-2; 7 bases are a match to TRBD1. This CDR3 is built from 17 residues. Looked up from germline, CDR1 is MRHNA and CDR2 is SNTAGT. V shed 4 bases and J 8 bases; nucleotides not matched to a gene: 19. The CDR3 DNA sequence: TGTGCCAGCAGTGGGGCCCCAGCCCGGGACAGTTTTGGCGGCTACACCTTC. It specifies CASSGAPARDSFGGYTF.

The chain combines TRBV7-8 with TRBJ2-1; 7 nucleotides line up with TRBD2. The J segment lost 6 bases and the V segment lost 1 base, leaving 6 bases of the junction unmatched. The CDR3 loop spans 15 amino acids. The germline V gene encodes CDR1 SGHVS and CDR2 FQNEAQ. In DNA, the CDR3 is TGTGCCAGCAGCTTAGTTGCGGGAGTCTTCAATGAGCAGTTCTTC. The encoded protein is CASSLVAGVFNEQFF.